Listed here are 3 T cell receptor beta chains from one sample, sequenced in a study of cytomegalovirus exposure and HLA in healthy donors. In the PCR, 60 Vbeta and 13 Jbeta primers were used. Profiling relied on immunoSEQ multiplex PCR, and the TCRdb table lists in-frame clones only, not all of them. The sample includes 100,000 to 150,000 clones, more than 80% of them seen just once. What was sequenced was PBMCs. These receptors came from a man aged 30 to 45 in good health and CMV-seropositive.

The rearrangement uses TRBV19 and TRBJ1-4; D is perhaps TRBD1 (5 bases). Per germline, CDR1 LNHDA and CDR2 SQIVND (reference sequence). V lost 3 bases to trimming and J lost 10 bases, with 15 bases between them. CDR3 length: 14 amino acids. CDR3 in DNA: TGTGCCAGTAGTATGGGGCAGGGAGGACGAAAACTGTTTTTT. Its translation is CASSMGQGGRKLFF.

The rearrangement uses TRBV18 and TRBJ1-4; 9 bases are shared with TRBD1. The CDR3 runs 15 residues. CDR1 and CDR2 from the germline V gene are KGHSH and LQKENI. J gave up 3 bases and V 4 bases, and 3 bases lay outside the gene matches. The CDR3 spells CASSRGTGPNEKLFF. CDR3 DNA sequence: TGTGCCAGCTCACGTGGGACAGGGCCTAATGAAAAACTGTTTTTT.

The chain is built from TRBV28 and TRBJ2-3, with a tentative D call TRBD2 (6 bases). The CDR3 sequence is 16 residues long. Trimming cost V 3 bases and J 1 base, with 14 bases left between them. Germline V gene lookup returns CDR1 MDHEN and CDR2 SYDVKM. The CDR3 protein is CASSFFLAFGTDTQYF. Written as DNA, the CDR3 is TGTGCCAGCAGTTTTTTCCTAGCGTTCGGCACAGATACGCAGTATTTT.